The clone carrying this T cell receptor (beta chain) was picked up many times. The antigen is undetermined. The data are from a study of CD8 T cells in ankylosing spondylitis. Study-wide results and limits: Disease-linked clones reportedly concentrated significantly in matched ankylosing spondylitis synovial fluid. Among TCR beta sequences, a motif of eight highly homologous variants appeared characteristic of ankylosing spondylitis blood.

TCRdb re-called the 5' RACE reads with MiXCR, one entry per CDR3 protein. The data contain 250,000 to 350,000 distinct CDR3 sequences, approximately 8% of them singletons. The CDR3 sequence is 13 residues long. V lost 4 bases to trimming and J lost 6 bases, with 9 bases between them. The sequenced sample consisted of blood, either unsorted or a sorted T cell fraction (not recorded which). This sequence was found in a male donor with ankylosing spondylitis. The J gene is TRBJ2-2, the V gene TRBV12-3 or TRBV12-4; D not certain. In nucleotides, the CDR3 is TGTGCCAGCAGTTCCGCTGGGTCCGGGGAGCTGTTTTTT. It is translated as CASSSAGSGELFF.